This T cell receptor beta chain was sequenced in a study of identical twins' blood T cells. Findings of the study overall: Twins reportedly had markedly more similar V usage than unrelated donors, even among out-of-frame TCRbeta clonotypes. Twin repertoire similarity may partly reflect shared environment.

Germline trimming cut 4 bases from V and 6 bases from J; bases unmatched to any gene: 8. Germline CDR1 SGHNT, CDR2 YYREEE (reference sequence). The CDR3 contains 15 residues. As to this clonotype: Its antigen is not known.

TCRdb analysed the 5' RACE reads with MiXCR anew, one entry per CDR3 protein. The sample has fewer than 450,000 distinct CDR3 sequences; approximately 30% are singletons. The TCR sequence derives from a woman between 18 and 55 years old in good health. Sequenced material: PBMCs. The chain has TRBV5-4 and TRBJ2-1; 9 bases line up with TRBD2. The chain's CDR3 is CASSKSGTSSNEQFF. The CDR3 DNA follows: TGTGCCAGCAGCAAGTCGGGGACTAGCAGCAATGAGCAGTTCTTC.